The entry below describes one T cell receptor beta chain. Its target is not known. The sample originates from a study of neurological immune-mediated disorders. Broader study findings: Levels of TCR clonal expansion peaked in HTLV-1-associated myelopathy and reached their lowest in multiple sclerosis, under those of healthy controls.

Via MiXCR, TCRdb re-called the 5' RACE reads, giving one row per CDR3 protein. In the table there are some 53,000 distinct CDR3 sequences, around 17% of which are singletons. The CDR3 runs 13 residues. Germline CDR1 GTSNPN, CDR2 SVGIG (reference sequence). V was trimmed by 5 bases and J by 2 bases, leaving 7 bases between them. The clonotype originates from a man aged 60-69 years in good health. The V gene is TRBV30, the J gene TRBJ2-6; D call uncertain. Sequenced material: PBMCs. As DNA, the CDR3 is TGTGCCTGGGGGGTTGCTGGGGCCAACGTCCTGACTTTC. Translated, it gives CAWGVAGANVLTF.